This entry concerns a single T cell receptor beta chain. Authors' processing steps: Researchers report that nucleated cell counts were estimated from reference gene primer amplification. This table comes from immunoSEQ multiplex PCR, and its TCRdb copy is limited to in-frame clones, with some not included. V, J and clone size derive from that table, while D and trimming were established from the DNA sequence. The table shows 97,000 or so clones, with about nine tenths occurring only once. The source of the sample is a study of blood T cell repertoires in COVID-19. Study as a whole: Sites in the United States, Italy and Spain provided acute and convalescent COVID-19 samples. T cells, B-cell-depleted T cells, or PBMCs provided the cDNA or gDNA that served as material.

The Seattle site enrolled patients during active infection and followed them longitudinally. The sequence derives from a woman aged 50 to 65 with COVID-19, enrolled during active disease. Sequenced material: peripheral blood.

The CDR3: CASTVRGGTGTVGSPLHF. In DNA form, the CDR3 reads TGTGCCAGCACGGTTAGAGGAGGTACCGGGACAGTCGGTTCACCCCTCCACTTT. V and J are TRBV2 and TRBJ1-6, with TRBD1 identical over 7 bases. This CDR3 has 18 amino acids. Trimming cost V 7 bases and J 9 bases; bases outside gene matches: 21. The germline CDR1 and CDR2 sequences are SNHLY and FYNNEI.